This T cell receptor (beta chain) came from a study of tumor-infiltrating lymphocytes in primary liver carcinoma. Turning to the study itself: Stage T1-T3 N0M0 and a size of about 4.2 to 10 cm characterized the tumors. Regardless of tissue type, samples showed similar yields of roughly 3.65 to 7.5 million productive TCRbeta reads. Overall study findings and caveats: Tumors significantly exceeded blood in top-250-clone fraction (p = 0.039).

Judged by abundance, this clonotype is medium-sized. Its antigen is currently unknown. V lost 3 bases and J 6 bases, leaving 20 bases between the germline ends. Germline V gene data show CDR1 as SGHAT and CDR2 as FQNNGV. CDR3 size: 16 residues. From roughly 21-30 mg of unsorted bulk tissue, DNA and RNA were co-extracted together. From approximately 0.5 ug of total RNA, TCR beta-specific cDNA was reverse-transcribed using a constant-region primer. Construction of TCR beta libraries relied on three successive nested multiplex PCR rounds employing slightly modified ARM-PCR. Amplification in the first two PCR rounds was performed using TRBV1-TRBV30 forward primers and a C-beta reverse primer for roughly 9 cycles each. TCRdb re-called the multiplex PCR reads through MiXCR, storing one row per CDR3 protein. The data contain about 84,000 distinct CDR3 sequences, 72% of them singletons.

The receptor was isolated from a man in his forties with primary liver carcinoma and hepatitis B virus infection. Sequenced: liver tumor tissue from sampling region 1. Subset in this sample: tumor region T1, superior pole. The chain couples TRBV11-2 to TRBJ1-1; unclear D gene. The CDR3 is CASSFDLGGRVAEAFF. CDR3 DNA: TGTGCCAGCAGCTTCGATTTGGGCGGAAGAGTCGCTGAAGCTTTCTTT.